These 8 T cell receptor beta chains were all obtained from the same sample, sequenced in a study of long-term antiretroviral therapy in people with HIV. Survey-level resolution applied to immunoSEQ assay v3.0. The repertoire was sequenced with immunoSEQ multiplex PCR; TCRdb's copy has only in-frame clones and lacks some. The sample yields about 34,000 clones, around 90% seen once. Sample: unsorted PBMCs, taken 1.1 years after starting antiretroviral therapy. The receptors derive from a man between 18 and 35 years old with HIV.

This chain connects TRBV2 to TRBJ2-7, with 7 bases fitting TRBD1. Germline loops: CDR1 SNHLY, CDR2 FYNNEI. Unmatched junction bases numbered 4, after V lost 7 bases and J lost 4 bases. The CDR3 consists of 12 residues. This CDR3 is CASIGRGYEQYF. The CDR3 coding sequence is TGTGCCAGCATCGGCAGGGGGTACGAGCAGTACTTC.

The chain employs TRBV7-8 and TRBJ2-3; 7 bases map to TRBD1. This CDR3 is built from 15 residues. CDR1 SGHVS and CDR2 FQNEAQ come from the germline V gene. V lost 1 base, J lost 2 bases, and 3 bases stayed unmatched. CDR3 protein: CASSLVKGATDTQYF. DNA for the CDR3: TGTGCCAGCAGCTTAGTCAAGGGGGCCACAGATACGCAGTATTTT.

The chain employs TRBV6-4 and TRBJ1-1; D is unclear. Germline loops: CDR1 MRHNA, CDR2 SNTAGT. The ends were cut back, 6 bases at V and 4 bases at J, with 15 bases in the middle. CDR3 size: 14 residues. The CDR3 region is CASSPSPGITEAFF. The CDR3 DNA reads TGTGCCAGCAGCCCCTCGCCGGGAATCACTGAAGCTTTCTTT.

The chain has TRBV5-1 and TRBJ2-1; no clear D. Trimming cost V 0 bases and J 8 bases, with 15 bases left between them. The CDR3 contains 15 residues. The germline V gene has CDR1 SGHRS and CDR2 YFSETQ. In DNA, the CDR3 is TGCGCCAGCAGCTTGGGGTCCTGGGAAGTCGATGAGCAGTTCTTC. Amino acid sequence: CASSLGSWEVDEQFF.

This clone appeared a few times. The chain uses TRBV7-8 and TRBJ2-7; TRBD1 agrees at 9 bases. Trimming took 5 bases from V and 3 from J; bases not matched to a gene: 8. Germline assignment: CDR1 SGHVS and CDR2 FQNEAQ. This CDR3 has 15 amino acids. The CDR3 protein is CASSPGTGPVYEQYF. Here the CDR3 DNA reads TGTGCCAGCAGCCCTGGGACAGGGCCCGTCTACGAGCAGTACTTC.

V and J are TRBV9 and TRBJ1-3; D is perhaps TRBD1 (5 bases). Germline-derived CDR1 and CDR2 are SGDLS and YYNGEE. The CDR3 runs 17 residues. V lost 0 bases and J 0 bases, leaving 13 bases between the germline ends. The CDR3 sequence: CASSVEGRGLSGNTIYF. CDR3 nucleotides: TGTGCCAGCAGCGTAGAGGGACGGGGCCTCTCTGGAAACACCATATATTTT. Full variable domain (remainder filled in from reference TRBV9 and TRBJ1-3): DSGVTQTPKHLITATGQRVTLRCSPRSGDLSVYWYQQSLDQGLQFLIQYYNGEERAKGNILERFSAQQFPDLHSELNLSSLELGDSALYFCASSVEGRGLSGNTIYFGEGSWLTVV.

Comment on this clone: At one end, the junction sequence differs from germline, possibly due to a read error. The J gene is TRBJ2-1, the V gene TRBV7-9, with 11 bases aligning to TRBD2. Per the germline V gene, CDR1 is SEHNR and CDR2 is FQNEAQ (reference sequence). The CDR3 spans 15 residues. The CDR3 nucleotides are TGTGCCAGCAGTTTAGCGGGAGGGCCCTACAATGAGCAGTTCTTC. Its protein is CASSLAGGPYNEQFF. The entire variable domain, with the rest obtained from reference TRBV7-9 and TRBJ2-1, is as follows: DTGVSQNPRHKITKRGQNVTFRCDPISEHNRLYWYRQTLGQGPEFLTYFQNEAQLEKSRLLSDRFSAERPKGSFSTLEIQRTEQGDSAMYLCASSLAGGPYNEQFFGPGTRLTVL.

The J gene is TRBJ1-5, the V gene TRBV28, with TRBD1 identical over 8 bases. The germline V gene encodes CDR1 MDHEN and CDR2 SYDVKM. Trimming took 2 bases from V and 0 from J; bases not matched to a gene: 3. CDR3 length: 16 amino acids. CDR3 DNA sequence: TGTGCCAGCAGTTTAATCGGACAGGGTAGCAATCAGCCCCAGCATTTT. It specifies CASSLIGQGSNQPQHF.